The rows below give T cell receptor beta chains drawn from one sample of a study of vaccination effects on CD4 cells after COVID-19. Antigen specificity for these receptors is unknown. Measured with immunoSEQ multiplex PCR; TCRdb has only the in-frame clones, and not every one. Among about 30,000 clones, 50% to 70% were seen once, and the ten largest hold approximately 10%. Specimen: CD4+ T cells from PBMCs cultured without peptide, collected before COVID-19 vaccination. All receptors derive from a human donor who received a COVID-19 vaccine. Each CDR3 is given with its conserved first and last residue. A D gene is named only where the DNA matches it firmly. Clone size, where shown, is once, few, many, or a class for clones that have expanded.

CDR3 protein: CASRSGTSGGAREQFF
CDR3 DNA: TGTGCCAGCAGGAGTGGGACTAGCGGGGGGGCCCGTGAGCAGTTCTTC
clone size: -
CDR3 length: 16
D gene: TRBD2
V gene: TRBV2
J gene: TRBJ2-1

CDR3 protein: CASSLDPAGVREQYF
CDR3 DNA: TGCGCCAGCAGCTTGGATCCAGCGGGAGTCAGGGAGCAGTACTTC
clone size: -
CDR3 length: 15
D gene: TRBD2
V gene: TRBV5-1
J gene: TRBJ2-7

CDR3 protein: CASSQGGGMQYF
CDR3 DNA: TGTGCCAGCAGCCAAGGGGGCGGGATGCAGTACTTC
clone size: -
CDR3 length: 12
D gene: -
V gene: TRBV3-1/TRBV3-2
J gene: TRBJ2-7

CDR3 protein: CASSVGTDSYEQYF
CDR3 DNA: TGCGCCAGCAGCGTCGGGACGGACTCCTACGAGCAGTACTTC
clone size: -
CDR3 length: 14
D gene: -
V gene: TRBV5-1
J gene: TRBJ2-7

CDR3 protein: CASSLVGGRRETQYF
CDR3 DNA: TGTGCCAGCAGCTTGGTGGGCGGTCGTCGGGAGACCCAGTACTTC
clone size: few
CDR3 length: 15
D gene: -
V gene: TRBV5-4
J gene: TRBJ2-5

CDR3 protein: CASDSGGLQLWYNEQFF
CDR3 DNA: TGTGCCAGCGATTCAGGGGGCCTGCAACTATGGTACAATGAGCAGTTCTTC
clone size: -
CDR3 length: 17
D gene: TRBD1
V gene: TRBV5-6
J gene: TRBJ2-1

CDR3 protein: CASSFELTDIQYF
CDR3 DNA: TGTGCCAGCAGCTTTGAGCTAACGGACATTCAGTACTTC
clone size: few
CDR3 length: 13
D gene: -
V gene: TRBV12-1
J gene: TRBJ2-4

CDR3 protein: CASSDGRASTDTQYF
CDR3 DNA: TGTGCCAGCAGTGACGGGAGGGCTAGCACAGATACGCAGTATTTT
clone size: -
CDR3 length: 15
D gene: TRBD2
V gene: TRBV6-4
J gene: TRBJ2-3

CDR3 protein: CASSLLGAYEQYF
CDR3 DNA: TGTGCCAGCAGCCTTCTAGGGGCCTACGAGCAGTACTTC
clone size: -
CDR3 length: 13
D gene: -
V gene: TRBV12-3/TRBV12-4
J gene: TRBJ2-7

CDR3 protein: CASSQGLSGQRGTEAFF
CDR3 DNA: TGCGCCAGCAGCCAAGGCTTGTCGGGGCAGAGGGGTACTGAAGCTTTCTTT
clone size: -
CDR3 length: 17
D gene: -
V gene: TRBV4-1
J gene: TRBJ1-1

CDR3 protein: CASPNWGCQPQHF
CDR3 DNA: TGTGCCAGCCCCAATTGGGGTTGTCAGCCCCAGCATTTT
clone size: -
CDR3 length: 13
D gene: -
V gene: TRBV14
J gene: TRBJ1-5

CDR3 protein: CASSQGRTGVIYEQYF
CDR3 DNA: TGTGCCAGCAGCCAAGGTAGGACAGGAGTAATCTACGAGCAGTACTTC
clone size: few
CDR3 length: 16
D gene: TRBD1
V gene: TRBV3-1/TRBV3-2
J gene: TRBJ2-7

CDR3 protein: CASSPLAGRVEKLFF
CDR3 DNA: TGTGCCAGCAGCCCCCTCGCGGGGCGCGTGGAAAAACTGTTTTTT
clone size: -
CDR3 length: 15
D gene: -
V gene: TRBV7-6
J gene: TRBJ1-4

CDR3 protein: CASMPGDTYNEQFF
CDR3 DNA: TGTGCCAGTATGCCAGGGGACACTTACAATGAGCAGTTCTTC
clone size: once
CDR3 length: 14
D gene: -
V gene: TRBV19
J gene: TRBJ2-1

CDR3 protein: CASSQDLSGIGSPLHF
CDR3 DNA: TGTGCCAGCAGCCAAGACCTCTCGGGTATTGGTTCACCCCTCCACTTT
clone size: few
CDR3 length: 16
D gene: -
V gene: TRBV3-1/TRBV3-2
J gene: TRBJ1-6

CDR3 protein: CASSQWDGNQPQHF
CDR3 DNA: TGTGCCAGCAGTCAATGGGACGGTAATCAGCCCCAGCATTTT
clone size: -
CDR3 length: 14
D gene: -
V gene: TRBV6-5
J gene: TRBJ1-5

CDR3 protein: CASSHPKTGTKQETQYF
CDR3 DNA: TGTGCCAGCAGCCACCCCAAAACCGGGACAAAGCAAGAGACCCAGTACTTC
clone size: -
CDR3 length: 17
D gene: -
V gene: TRBV14
J gene: TRBJ2-5

CDR3 protein: CASSISIVTEAFF
CDR3 DNA: TGTGCCAGTAGTATTAGTATCGTCACTGAAGCTTTCTTT
clone size: -
CDR3 length: 13
D gene: -
V gene: TRBV19
J gene: TRBJ1-1

CDR3 protein: CASSYSRGAGQPQHF
CDR3 DNA: TGTGCCAGCAGTTACTCGAGAGGGGCCGGTCAGCCCCAGCATTTT
clone size: -
CDR3 length: 15
D gene: -
V gene: TRBV6-5
J gene: TRBJ1-5

CDR3 protein: CASSREEATNEKLFF
CDR3 DNA: TGCGCCAGCAGCCGCGAGGAGGCAACTAATGAAAAACTGTTTTTT
clone size: -
CDR3 length: 15
D gene: -
V gene: TRBV5-1
J gene: TRBJ1-4

CDR3 protein: CASSMTSTDTQYF
CDR3 DNA: TGTGCCAGCAGCATGACTAGCACAGATACGCAGTATTTT
clone size: -
CDR3 length: 13
D gene: -
V gene: TRBV6-4
J gene: TRBJ2-3

CDR3 protein: CASSLEGQSHEQYF
CDR3 DNA: TGTGCCAGCAGCTTAGAAGGACAGAGCCACGAGCAGTACTTC
clone size: -
CDR3 length: 14
D gene: -
V gene: TRBV11-3
J gene: TRBJ2-7

CDR3 protein: CASSYGGYQPQHF
CDR3 DNA: TGTGCCAGCAGTTATGGGGGGTATCAGCCCCAGCATTTT
clone size: -
CDR3 length: 13
D gene: -
V gene: TRBV6-5
J gene: TRBJ1-5

CDR3 protein: CASSNSALAGVIEQFF
CDR3 DNA: TGTGCCAGCTCCAATTCGGCACTAGCGGGAGTGATTGAGCAGTTCTTC
clone size: -
CDR3 length: 16
D gene: TRBD2
V gene: TRBV18
J gene: TRBJ2-1

CDR3 protein: CASSFSAGTGGYEQYF
CDR3 DNA: TGTGCCAGCAGTTTTTCGGCGGGAACAGGGGGGTACGAGCAGTACTTC
clone size: -
CDR3 length: 16
D gene: TRBD1
V gene: TRBV27
J gene: TRBJ2-7

CDR3 protein: CASSDRLAGVLLRGELFF
CDR3 DNA: TGTGCCAGCAGTGATCGCCTAGCGGGAGTTCTTCTAAGGGGGGAGCTGTTTTTT
clone size: -
CDR3 length: 18
D gene: TRBD2
V gene: TRBV2
J gene: TRBJ2-2

CDR3 protein: CASTRGIIKIERNTGELFF
CDR3 DNA: TGCGCCAGCACCAGGGGTATAATCAAAATAGAGCGCAACACCGGGGAGCTGTTTTTT
clone size: once
CDR3 length: 19
D gene: -
V gene: TRBV5-1
J gene: TRBJ2-2

CDR3 protein: CASSLVVQGFSSYEQYF
CDR3 DNA: TGTGCCAGCAGCTTAGTAGTCCAGGGCTTTTCCTCCTACGAGCAGTACTTC
clone size: -
CDR3 length: 17
D gene: -
V gene: TRBV11-2
J gene: TRBJ2-7

CDR3 protein: CASSGTGTGAYEQYF
CDR3 DNA: TGCGCCAGCAGCGGAACCGGGACAGGGGCCTACGAGCAGTACTTC
clone size: -
CDR3 length: 15
D gene: TRBD1
V gene: TRBV5-1
J gene: TRBJ2-7

CDR3 protein: CASSMQQGVREKLFF
CDR3 DNA: TGCGCCAGCAGCATGCAACAGGGGGTTCGTGAAAAACTGTTTTTT
clone size: few
CDR3 length: 15
D gene: TRBD1
V gene: TRBV5-1
J gene: TRBJ1-4

CDR3 protein: CASSPRDKFYEQYF
CDR3 DNA: TGTGCCAGCAGCCCCAGGGACAAATTCTACGAGCAGTACTTC
clone size: -
CDR3 length: 14
D gene: -
V gene: TRBV9
J gene: TRBJ2-7

CDR3 protein: CASSLVSDGEAFF
CDR3 DNA: TGTGCCAGCAGCTTAGTTTCGGACGGTGAAGCTTTCTTT
clone size: few
CDR3 length: 13
D gene: -
V gene: TRBV11-2
J gene: TRBJ1-1

CDR3 protein: CSAYGGEGYTF
CDR3 DNA: TGCAGTGCCTACGGGGGCGAGGGCTACACCTTC
clone size: few
CDR3 length: 11
D gene: -
V gene: TRBV20-1
J gene: TRBJ1-2

CDR3 protein: CASSLGGTGYNYGYTF
CDR3 DNA: TGTGCCAGCAGCCTTGGCGGGACAGGGTACAACTATGGCTACACCTTC
clone size: -
CDR3 length: 16
D gene: TRBD1
V gene: TRBV5-6
J gene: TRBJ1-2

CDR3 protein: CASGEDRDFYNEQFF
CDR3 DNA: TGTGCCAGTGGGGAGGACAGGGACTTCTACAATGAGCAGTTCTTC
clone size: -
CDR3 length: 15
D gene: TRBD1
V gene: TRBV19
J gene: TRBJ2-1

CDR3 protein: CASSLDARTDSPLHF
CDR3 DNA: TGTGCCAGCAGCTTAGATGCAAGGACTGATTCACCCCTCCACTTT
clone size: -
CDR3 length: 15
D gene: -
V gene: TRBV7-6
J gene: TRBJ1-6

CDR3 protein: CASSIISGDNEQFF
CDR3 DNA: TGTGCCAGTAGTATTATTAGCGGAGACAATGAGCAGTTCTTC
clone size: -
CDR3 length: 14
D gene: -
V gene: TRBV19
J gene: TRBJ2-1

CDR3 protein: CASSLRQGRHNEQFF
CDR3 DNA: TGTGCCAGCAGCTTACGACAGGGGCGGCACAATGAGCAGTTCTTC
clone size: -
CDR3 length: 15
D gene: TRBD1
V gene: TRBV5-8
J gene: TRBJ2-1

CDR3 protein: CAWSRDGREQYF
CDR3 DNA: TGTGCCTGGAGTCGGGACGGGAGAGAGCAGTACTTC
clone size: -
CDR3 length: 12
D gene: -
V gene: TRBV30
J gene: TRBJ2-7

CDR3 protein: CASSLPRGVDEQFF
CDR3 DNA: TGTGCCAGCAGCTTGCCGAGGGGTGTCGATGAGCAGTTCTTC
clone size: -
CDR3 length: 14
D gene: -
V gene: TRBV5-8
J gene: TRBJ2-1

CDR3 protein: CASSQGGQGAWALHF
CDR3 DNA: TGTGCCAGCAGCCAAGGTGGTCAGGGAGCTTGGGCCCTCCACTTT
clone size: few
CDR3 length: 15
D gene: -
V gene: TRBV14
J gene: TRBJ1-6